These 18 T cell receptor beta chains were sequenced from one sample in a study of identifying expanded T cells in peripheral blood. The repertoire was sequenced with immunoSEQ multiplex PCR; TCRdb's copy has only in-frame clones and lacks some. The sample yields tens of thousands of clones, around 83% seen once. Sequenced material: blood. The receptors originated from a person aged 18 to 70 in good health.

The V and J genes are TRBV5-1 and TRBJ1-1, with a possible D match to TRBD1 (5 bases). This CDR3 has 17 residues. Deletions cut 7 bases from V and 6 bases from J, with 28 bases between. The germline gives CDR1 SGHRS, CDR2 YFSETQ. The CDR3 here is CASPFLRGTLIGPEAFF. CDR3 bases: TGCGCCAGCCCCTTTCTACGGGGCACCCTCATTGGGCCTGAAGCTTTCTTT.

The chain links TRBV29-1 to TRBJ2-1, with D maybe TRBD2 (6 bases). The CDR3 is 15 amino acids. The V and J ends lost 6 bases and 0 bases respectively, with 15 bases between them. The germline CDR1 and CDR2 sequences are SQVTM and ANQGSEA. CDR3 sequence reads: CSVGTRGLSYNEQFF. As DNA, the CDR3 is TGCAGCGTCGGGACGAGGGGACTCTCCTACAATGAGCAGTTCTTC.

The chain couples TRBV29-1 to TRBJ1-2; weak D call: TRBD1 (5 bases). The germline V and J ends were trimmed by 6 bases and 8 bases, with 19 bases remaining between them. The CDR3 sequence is 13 residues long. Per germline, CDR1 SQVTM and CDR2 ANQGSEA. Here the CDR3 reads CSVGARQGEGYTF. The CDR3 bases are TGCAGCGTAGGCGCCCGGCAGGGCGAAGGCTACACCTTC. The full variable domain, its missing parts supplied by reference TRBV29-1 and TRBJ1-2, is SAVISQKPSRDICQRGTSLTIQCQVDSQVTMMFWYRQQPGQSLTLIATANQGSEATYESGFVIDKFPISRPNLTFSTLTVSNMSPEDSSIYLCSVGARQGEGYTFGSGTRLTVV.

This chain uses TRBV5-1 with TRBJ2-1; D gene ambiguous. Germline V gene data show CDR1 as SGHRS and CDR2 as YFSETQ. Deletions cut 0 bases from V and 5 bases from J, with 9 bases between. CDR3 length: 14 amino acids. The CDR3 here is CASSLVPGNNEQFF. The CDR3 DNA sequence: TGCGCCAGCAGCTTGGTTCCAGGTAACAATGAGCAGTTCTTC.

The rearrangement links TRBV18 to TRBJ2-7; tentatively, D is TRBD2 (5 bases). The CDR3 totals 16 residues. Germline assignment: CDR1 KGHSH and CDR2 LQKENI. The V end lost 2 bases, the J end lost 2 bases, and 16 bases lay between the germline ends. The CDR3 is CASSPGSGSLAYEQYF. CDR3 sequence (DNA): TGTGCCAGCTCACCAGGGTCGGGGTCCCTAGCCTACGAGCAGTACTTC. The entire variable domain, with the rest obtained from reference TRBV18 and TRBJ2-7, is as follows: NAGVMQNPRHLVRRRGQEARLRCSPMKGHSHVYWYRQLPEEGLKFMVYLQKENIIDESGMPKERFSAEFPKEGPSILRIQQVVRGDSAAYFCASSPGSGSLAYEQYFGPGTRLTVT.

The chain joins TRBV7-6 to TRBJ2-3; either TRBD1 or TRBD2 may fit D (6 bases each). The V end lost 5 bases, the J end lost 1 base, and 28 bases lay between the germline ends. CDR1 is SGHVS, CDR2 FNYEAQ, per germline. The CDR3 is made up of 20 amino acids. The CDR3 DNA is TGTGCCAGCAGCCTTATCGCCGGGGCCCGGGGGCCCCATCGCACAGATACGCAGTATTTT. Translated, it gives CASSLIAGARGPHRTDTQYF.

V gene TRBV2 combines with J gene TRBJ1-2; 9 bases agree with TRBD1. Trimming cost V 4 bases and J 5 bases; bases outside gene matches: 2. The germline gives CDR1 SNHLY, CDR2 FYNNEI. The CDR3 totals 13 residues. The CDR3 sequence: CASSGDREYGYTF. In DNA, the CDR3 is TGTGCCAGCAGTGGGGACAGGGAGTATGGCTACACCTTC.

The table lists this clone with a few counts. The rearrangement links TRBV10-2 to TRBJ1-6, with a tentative D call TRBD1 (5 bases). CDR1 is WSHSY and CDR2 is SAAADI in the germline V gene. The CDR3 runs 13 residues. The germline V and J ends were trimmed by 5 bases and 9 bases, with 11 bases remaining between them. CDR3 DNA sequence: TGCGCCAGCAGTTCTCAGGGCGGTTCACCCCTCCACTTT. It is translated as CASSSQGGSPLHF.

The chain's CDR3 is CSASFRETQYF. In DNA form, the CDR3 reads TGCAGTGCTTCTTTCCGGGAGACCCAGTACTTC. The chain carries TRBV20-1 and TRBJ2-5; no clear D gene. CDR1 DFQATT and CDR2 SNEGSKA come from the germline V gene (reference sequence). Trimming took 5 bases from V and 5 from J, leaving 9 bases between them. The CDR3 consists of 11 residues.

The chain joins TRBV7-9 to TRBJ2-2; tentatively, D is TRBD1 (5 bases). The CDR3 loop spans 12 amino acids. Trimming took off 3 bases at V and 8 bases at J, with 7 bases between the two ends. Germline CDR1 and CDR2: SEHNR and FQNEAQ (reference sequence). CDR3 in amino acids: CASSFRGGELFF. The CDR3 bases are TGTGCCAGCAGCTTTAGGGGAGGGGAGCTGTTTTTT.

Note on this clone: One end of the junction is discordant with germline, which a read error may explain. The same CDR3 is also encoded by other DNA sequences in this sample. V usage is TRBV5-4 and J usage is TRBJ2-7; 7 bases match TRBD1. The CDR3 is 15 residues long. Germline values: CDR1 SGHNT, CDR2 YYREEE (reference sequence). The CDR3 nucleotides are TGCGCCAGCAGCCAGCAGAGGACAGGAAGCTACGAGCAGTACTTC. It translates to CASSQQRTGSYEQYF.

The chain uses TRBV11-3 and TRBJ2-3; no definite D call. The CDR3 runs 15 residues. Germline CDR1 and CDR2: SGHNT and YENEEA. V dropped 0 bases and J dropped 0 bases, with 7 bases sitting between them. The CDR3: CASSLDGRSTDTQYF. The CDR3 DNA reads as TGTGCCAGCAGCTTAGACGGGCGAAGCACAGATACGCAGTATTTT.

The chain employs TRBV2 and TRBJ2-5, with TRBD2 matching over 7 bases. CDR3 length: 12 residues. The trim removed 6 bases at V and 4 bases at J, leaving 2 bases unmatched. Germline V gene data show CDR1 as SNHLY and CDR2 as FYNNEI. The CDR3 region is CASRREGETQYF. In nucleotides, the CDR3 is TGTGCCAGCAGGAGGGAGGGAGAGACCCAGTACTTC.

The chain is built from TRBV23-1 and TRBJ1-1; no definite D call. TRBV23-1 is an open reading frame whose function is uncertain. V lost 10 bases, J lost 1 base, and 19 bases lay in between. The CDR3 is 15 residues long. CDR3 nucleotides: TGCGCCAAAAATCGGAGGGTCAGCCGGAACACTGAAGCTTTCTTT. It specifies CAKNRRVSRNTEAFF.

This chain uses TRBV6-5 with TRBJ2-5; 10 nucleotides match TRBD2. This CDR3 spans 16 amino acids. The V segment lost 0 bases and the J segment 3 bases; nucleotides outside the gene matches: 4. Germline assignment: CDR1 MNHEY and CDR2 SVGAGI. The CDR3 DNA follows: TGTGCCAGCAGTTACTCGTGGCTAGCGGGAGAAGAGACCCAGTACTTC. The encoded protein is CASSYSWLAGEETQYF.

The rearrangement uses TRBV15 and TRBJ2-5; D ambiguous. This CDR3 is 15 amino acids long. Looked up from germline, CDR1 is LNHNV and CDR2 is YYDKDF (reference sequence). V was cut by 0 bases and J by 0 bases, with 8 bases left in between. The CDR3 nucleotides are TGTGCCACCAGCAGAGATCCGGGCAACCAAGAGACCCAGTACTTC. It yields the protein CATSRDPGNQETQYF.

The CDR3 loop is CASSFTSGSYNEQFF. The CDR3, as DNA: TGTGCCAGCAGCTTCACTAGCGGATCCTACAATGAGCAGTTCTTC. The gene calls are TRBV5-6 and TRBJ2-1, with 8 bases lining up with TRBD2. The CDR3 sequence is 15 residues long. Germline assignment: CDR1 SGHDT and CDR2 YYEEEE. Germline trimming cut 2 bases from V and 1 base from J; bases unmatched to any gene: 2.

This clone was seen just once. This chain joins TRBV29-1 and TRBJ1-1, with D maybe TRBD1 (5 bases). Germline CDR1 and CDR2: SQVTM and ANQGSEA. The CDR3 has 13 amino acids. The V gene lost 6 bases and the J gene lost 3 bases, with 14 bases spanning the gap. DNA of the CDR3: TGCAGCGTCCGATCCTCGGGGGACACTGAAGCTTTCTTT. Encoded protein: CSVRSSGDTEAFF.